The 18 T cell receptor beta chains reported below all come from one sample, sequenced in a study of T cell responses to AZD1222 COVID-19 vaccine. Only in-frame clones appear in the TCRdb table, and some are missing; sequencing was by immunoSEQ multiplex PCR. This sample has 150,000 to 200,000 clones; about 91% occur once, and the top ten carry 7.7%. This specimen consisted of peripheral blood, obtained on day 0 of AZD1222 vaccination. The receptor source for this set is an adult in good health.

This chain uses TRBV18 with TRBJ2-7, with D perhaps given as TRBD1 or TRBD2 (5 bases each). Germline V gene sequence: CDR1 KGHSH, CDR2 LQKENI. The germline V and J ends were trimmed by 2 bases and 3 bases, with 5 bases remaining between them. CDR3 length: 12 residues. CDR3 sequence (DNA): TGTGCCAGCTCACCAGGGGGCTACGAGCAGTACTTC. Protein: CASSPGGYEQYF.

The V call is TRBV27, the J call TRBJ1-1, with D unresolved. The CDR3 runs to 13 residues. The germline V gene has CDR1 MNHEY and CDR2 SMNVEV (reference sequence). Trimming removed 3 bases from V and 0 bases from J, with 5 bases in between. CDR3 DNA sequence: TGTGCCAGCAGTTTCCGGGTGAACACTGAAGCTTTCTTT. Its translation is CASSFRVNTEAFF.

The chain couples TRBV19 to TRBJ1-2; 8 positions match TRBD1. CDR3 length: 14 residues. Germline CDR1 and CDR2: LNHDA and SQIVND (reference sequence). Trimming cost V 0 bases and J 6 bases; bases outside gene matches: 3. The DNA of the CDR3 is TGTGCCAGTAGTATAGAGGGGACAGGAGATGGCTACACCTTC. Encoded protein: CASSIEGTGDGYTF. Full variable domain (outside the CDR3, taken from reference TRBV19 and TRBJ1-2): DGGITQSPKYLFRKEGQNVTLSCEQNLNHDAMYWYRQDPGQGLRLIYYSQIVNDFQKGDIAEGYSVSREKKESFPLTVTSAQKNPTAFYLCASSIEGTGDGYTFGSGTRLTVV.

The CDR3 region is CASSHLQGYSGNTIYF. The DNA of the CDR3 is TGTGCCAGCAGCCATTTACAGGGGTACTCTGGAAACACCATATATTTT. The chain joins TRBV11-2 to TRBJ1-3; 7 bases agree with TRBD1. The length of the CDR3 is 16 residues. Germline loops: CDR1 SGHAT, CDR2 FQNNGV. With 5 bases clipped from V and 0 bases from J, the junction kept 7 bases outside the gene matches.

J is TRBJ2-7 and V is TRBV9, with 9 bases matching TRBD2. Looked up from germline, CDR1 is SGDLS and CDR2 is YYNGEE. This CDR3 has 15 amino acids. The J segment lost 2 bases and the V segment lost 0 bases, leaving 3 bases of the junction unmatched. This chain's CDR3 is CASSVGAGGTYEQYF. CDR3 nucleotides: TGTGCCAGCAGCGTAGGAGCGGGGGGTACCTACGAGCAGTACTTC.

The chain employs TRBV3-1 (or the pseudogene TRBV3-2) and TRBJ1-2, with TRBD1 matching over 8 bases. V dropped 2 bases and J dropped 0; count of bases not matched to a gene: 8. CDR1 is LGHDT, CDR2 YNNKEL, per germline (reference sequence). CDR3 length equals 17 residues. The CDR3, as DNA: TGTGCCAGCAGCCAACTAATACAGGGGGGAGCTAACTATGGCTACACCTTC. Translating it yields CASSQLIQGGANYGYTF.

This chain links TRBV5-1 with TRBJ1-2; D is ambiguous. CDR3 size: 12 residues. From germline, CDR1 is SGHRS and CDR2 YFSETQ. The ends were cut back, 4 bases at V and 7 bases at J, with 11 bases in the middle. CDR3 sequence (DNA): TGCGCCAGCAGCGAGAGTTCCTCTGGCTACACCTTC. Its protein product is CASSESSSGYTF.

The V call is TRBV2, the J call TRBJ2-7; 9 nucleotides agree with TRBD2. With 4 bases clipped from V and 0 bases from J, the junction kept 1 base outside the gene matches. Per the germline V gene, CDR1 is SNHLY and CDR2 is FYNNEI. The CDR3 is 14 residues long. The CDR3 nucleotides are TGTGCCAGCAGTGGCGGGAGGGTCTCCTACGAGCAGTACTTC. Residues: CASSGGRVSYEQYF.

The genes are TRBV6-5 and TRBJ2-7, with a tentative D call TRBD2 (5 bases). The CDR3 is made up of 15 amino acids. V was pared by 4 bases and J by 5 bases, with 18 bases between. CDR1 MNHEY and CDR2 SVGAGI come from the germline V gene. CDR3 region: CASSLSYLATDEQYF. The CDR3 DNA reads as TGTGCCAGCAGTTTATCCTACCTAGCAACGGACGAGCAGTACTTC.

The chain recombines TRBV7-6 with TRBJ2-7; D gene ambiguous. CDR1 is SGHVS, CDR2 FNYEAQ, per germline. The CDR3 spans 12 residues. Between the trimmed V and J ends, which lost 5 bases and 6 bases, there was a span of 11 bases. CDR3 nucleotide sequence: TGTGCCAGCAGCCTGAGCTCTACCGAGCAGTACTTC. This encodes CASSLSSTEQYF.

V is TRBV7-3 and J is TRBJ2-3; TRBD2 matches at 10 bases. This CDR3 region has 17 residues. Trimming cost V 1 base and J 3 bases; bases outside gene matches: 7. Germline CDR1 is SGHTA and CDR2 is FQGTGA. The CDR3 DNA is TGTGCCAGCAGCTTAAGGTCAGCGGGGGGGCCGACAGATACGCAGTATTTT. It yields the protein CASSLRSAGGPTDTQYF.

The rearrangement uses TRBV6-5 and TRBJ2-2, with D maybe TRBD1 (6 bases). Germline V lookup: CDR1 MNHEY, CDR2 SVGAGI. The CDR3 spans 14 residues. Trimming left V 6 bases short and J 5 bases short, with 13 bases between. The CDR3 reads CASRRTADTGELFF. In DNA form, the CDR3 reads TGTGCCAGCAGAAGGACAGCCGATACCGGGGAGCTGTTTTTT.

The V and J genes are TRBV2 and TRBJ1-1, with no clear D. The CDR3 loop spans 13 amino acids. Between the trimmed V and J ends, which lost 6 bases and 0 bases, there was a span of 8 bases. Germline V gives CDR1 SNHLY, CDR2 FYNNEI. The CDR3 nucleotides read TGTGCCAGCAGGGTCAATTTGAACACTGAAGCTTTCTTT. It translates to CASRVNLNTEAFF.

The chain joins TRBV9 to TRBJ2-7; 7 bases agree with TRBD2. CDR1 SGDLS and CDR2 YYNGEE come from the germline V gene. V gave up 3 bases and J gave up 3 bases; unmatched junction bases: 6. This CDR3 contains 14 residues. The CDR3 DNA follows: TGTGCCAGCAGCGGGGGCCCGGGGGGCTACGAGCAGTACTTC. Translated, it gives CASSGGPGGYEQYF.

The rearrangement uses TRBV28 and TRBJ1-2; TRBD1 aligns across 8 bases. The CDR3 is 12 amino acids. Per the germline V gene, CDR1 is MDHEN and CDR2 is SYDVKM. V gave up 8 bases and J gave up 4 bases; unmatched junction bases: 3. CDR3 amino acids: CASGQGTYGYTF. CDR3 nucleotide sequence: TGTGCCAGCGGACAGGGAACCTATGGCTACACCTTC.

This rearrangement joins TRBV5-1 to TRBJ1-5, with 10 bases matching TRBD1. CDR1 is SGHRS and CDR2 is YFSETQ in the germline V gene. CDR3 length: 16 amino acids. V gave up 4 bases and J gave up 0 bases; unmatched junction bases: 4. The CDR3 is CASSVGTGDSNQPQHF. As DNA, the CDR3 is TGCGCCAGCAGCGTCGGGACAGGGGATAGCAATCAGCCCCAGCATTTT.

The rearrangement uses TRBV6-5 and TRBJ2-1, with TRBD2 identical over 10 bases. Germline V lookup: CDR1 MNHEY, CDR2 SVGAGI. The CDR3 runs to 15 residues. J was trimmed by 7 bases and V by 6 bases; bases with no gene match: 9. The CDR3 protein is CASRAAGGSRNEQFF. CDR3 DNA sequence: TGTGCCAGCAGGGCAGCGGGGGGGTCGAGGAATGAGCAGTTCTTC.

The J gene is TRBJ2-1, the V gene TRBV7-9; D is unclear. This CDR3 contains 14 residues. Trimming stripped 0 bases from V and 3 bases from J, with 6 bases between. Germline V gene lookup returns CDR1 SEHNR and CDR2 FQNEAQ (reference sequence). The CDR3 DNA follows: TGTGCCAGCAGCTTAGCGCAGCTCTACAATGAGCAGTTCTTC. It is translated as CASSLAQLYNEQFF.